The 11 T cell receptor beta chains given below trace back to one sample, sequenced in a study of cytomegalovirus exposure and HLA in healthy donors (dated by TCRdb to about 2017). Library generation was performed with the immunoSEQ multiplex PCR assay. For the multiplex PCR, a mixture combining 60 forward primers for TCR Vbeta segments and 13 reverse primers for TCR Jbeta segments was used. As stored in TCRdb, this immuneACCESS dataset retains in-frame rearrangements with V and J assigned. A fraction of the clones does not appear; measured against another copy, unresolved V genes explain less than half of the discrepancy, and the remainder lacks a known reason. The sample has under 150,000 clones on record, 87% of them singletons. The ten largest make up roughly 5% of the sample. Sequences were obtained from PBMCs. These receptors were obtained from a woman in her twenties or thirties in good health and CMV-seronegative.

The V gene is TRBV2, the J gene TRBJ2-2; D might be TRBD2 (6 bases). Trimming stripped 8 bases from V and 0 bases from J, with 13 bases between. The CDR3 length is 15 residues. Germline V gene data show CDR1 as SNHLY and CDR2 as FYNNEI. The CDR3 reads CASWGGATNTGELFF. The CDR3, as DNA: TGTGCCAGCTGGGGCGGGGCTACGAACACCGGGGAGCTGTTTTTT.

The CDR3 spells CATRNGGATDTQYF. The CDR3 DNA reads as TGTGCCACCCGAAACGGGGGGGCGACAGATACGCAGTATTTT. The chain has TRBV15 and TRBJ2-3; 8 positions agree with TRBD2. Germline V CDR1 and CDR2: LNHNV, YYDKDF (reference sequence). The CDR3 spans 14 residues. V was pared by 8 bases and J by 3 bases, with 7 bases of the junction left unmatched.

This clone was seen only once. V is TRBV30 and J is TRBJ1-2; D is unresolved. V lost 0 bases to trimming and J lost 3 bases, with 8 bases between them. The CDR3 runs 13 residues. In germline, CDR1 is GTSNPN, CDR2 SVGIG (reference sequence). CDR3 region: CAWSVSGYYGYTF. The DNA of the CDR3 is TGTGCCTGGAGTGTATCGGGGTACTATGGCTACACCTTC. The full variable domain, its missing parts supplied by reference TRBV30 and TRBJ1-2, is SQTIHQWPATLVQPVGSPLSLECTVEGTSNPNLYWYRQAAGRGLQLLFYSVGIGQISSEVPQNLSASRPQDRQFILSSKKLLLSDSGFYLCAWSVSGYYGYTFGSGTRLTVV.

This chain uses TRBV7-2 with TRBJ2-1; 7 nucleotides align to TRBD1. The CDR3 spans 13 residues. Germline trimming cut 3 bases from V and 5 bases from J; bases unmatched to any gene: 1. Germline CDR1 SGHTA, CDR2 FQGNSA. The CDR3 is CASSLGQHNEQFF. The CDR3 DNA follows: TGTGCCAGCAGCTTGGGACAGCACAATGAGCAGTTCTTC. Variable domain in full (rest from reference TRBV7-2 and TRBJ2-1): GAGVSQSPSNKVTEKGKDVELRCDPISGHTALYWYRQSLGQGLEFLIYFQGNSAPDKSGLPSDRFSAERTGGSVSTLTIQRTQQEDSAVYLCASSLGQHNEQFFGPGTRLTVL.

This clone has a handful of counts. The chain is built from TRBV4-3 and TRBJ2-7; possibly TRBD2 for D (5 bases). CDR3 length equals 17 residues. In germline, CDR1 is LGHNA, CDR2 YSLEER. V was clipped by 0 bases and J by 3 bases, with 18 bases between them. CDR3 in amino acids: CASSQDDSRVSFYEQYF. In DNA, the CDR3 is TGCGCCAGCAGCCAAGATGACTCGCGGGTTTCTTTCTACGAGCAGTACTTC.

This chain links TRBV7-9 with TRBJ1-5; 8 nucleotides align to TRBD1. V lost 3 bases to trimming and J lost 5 bases; unmatched junction nucleotides: 9. Germline-derived CDR1 and CDR2 are SEHNR and FQNEAQ (reference sequence). The CDR3 is 16 residues long. CDR3 loop: CASSFGTGRTHQPQHF. The CDR3 DNA is TGTGCCAGCAGCTTCGGGACAGGCCGTACTCATCAGCCCCAGCATTTT.

This clone occurred once. The chain links TRBV7-3 to TRBJ2-1; D may be TRBD2 (7 bases). V was trimmed by 2 bases and J by 2 bases, leaving 10 bases between them. Germline loops: CDR1 SGHTA, CDR2 FQGTGA. This CDR3 is 15 amino acids long. The DNA for the CDR3 is TGTGCCAGCAGCTTAGGGGGGGGCCCCTACAATGAGCAGTTCTTC. This encodes CASSLGGGPYNEQFF.

V gene TRBV28 combines with J gene TRBJ1-5; D possibly corresponds to TRBD1 (6 bases). V was clipped by 5 bases and J by 3 bases, with 14 bases between them. The CDR3 sequence is 15 residues long. Per the germline V gene, CDR1 is MDHEN and CDR2 is SYDVKM. The CDR3 here is CASSTTWGPNQPQHF. CDR3 in DNA: TGTGCCAGCAGTACCACCTGGGGGCCCAATCAGCCCCAGCATTTT.

The chain recombines TRBV2 with TRBJ2-7; a weak D match, TRBD2 (5 bases). The CDR3 is made up of 13 amino acids. Germline CDR1 and CDR2: SNHLY and FYNNEI. The V and J ends lost 6 bases and 3 bases respectively, with 12 bases between them. CDR3 DNA sequence: TGTGCCAGCAGACGTACTAGTAACTACGAGCAGTACTTC. Its translation: CASRRTSNYEQYF.

This chain joins TRBV28 and TRBJ1-4; 7 nucleotides match TRBD1. The CDR3 sequence is 15 residues long. The germline gives CDR1 MDHEN, CDR2 SYDVKM. Trimming took 1 base from V and 7 from J; bases not matched to a gene: 6. This CDR3 is CASSLSTGQSEKLFF. Written as DNA, the CDR3 is TGTGCCAGCAGTTTATCGACGGGACAGAGTGAAAAACTGTTTTTT.

The CDR3 loop is CSVKGQGGTDTQYF. CDR3 sequence (DNA): TGCAGCGTCAAAGGACAGGGAGGGACAGATACGCAGTATTTT. The chain employs TRBV29-1 and TRBJ2-3; D possibly corresponds to TRBD1 (8 bases). Germline lookup yields CDR1 SQVTM and CDR2 ANQGSEA. The CDR3 runs to 14 residues. Trimming removed 6 bases from V and 3 bases from J, with 16 bases in between.